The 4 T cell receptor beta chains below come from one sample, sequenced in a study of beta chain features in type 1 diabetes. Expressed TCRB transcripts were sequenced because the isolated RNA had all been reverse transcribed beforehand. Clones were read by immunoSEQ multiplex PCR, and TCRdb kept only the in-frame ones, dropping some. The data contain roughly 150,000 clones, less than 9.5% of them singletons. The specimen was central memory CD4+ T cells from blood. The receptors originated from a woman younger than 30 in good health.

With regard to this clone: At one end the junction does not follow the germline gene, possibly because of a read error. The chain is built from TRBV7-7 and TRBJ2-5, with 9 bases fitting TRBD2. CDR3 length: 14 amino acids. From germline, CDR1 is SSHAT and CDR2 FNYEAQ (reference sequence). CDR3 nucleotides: TGTGCTAGCAGCTCAGACAGCGGGGGGGAGACCCAGTACTTC. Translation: CASSSDSGGETQYF. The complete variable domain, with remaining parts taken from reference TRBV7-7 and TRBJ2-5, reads GAGVSQSPRYKVTKRGQDVTLRCDPISSHATLYWYQQALGQGPEFLTYFNYEAQPDKSGLPSDRFSAERPEGSISTLTIQRTEQRDSAMYRCASSSDSGGETQYFGPGTRLLVL.

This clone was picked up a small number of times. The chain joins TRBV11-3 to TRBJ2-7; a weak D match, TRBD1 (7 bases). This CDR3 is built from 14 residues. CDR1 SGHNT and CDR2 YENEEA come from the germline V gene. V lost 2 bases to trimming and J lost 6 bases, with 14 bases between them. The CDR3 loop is CASSLRSGGSEQYF. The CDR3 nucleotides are TGTGCCAGCAGCTTAAGGTCAGGGGGGAGCGAGCAGTACTTC.

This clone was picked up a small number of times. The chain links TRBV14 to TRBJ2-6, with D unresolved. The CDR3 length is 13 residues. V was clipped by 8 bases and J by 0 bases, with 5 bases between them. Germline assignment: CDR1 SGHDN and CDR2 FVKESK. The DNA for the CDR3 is TGTGCCAGCCATTTCTCTGGGGCCAACGTCCTGACTTTC. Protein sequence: CASHFSGANVLTF.

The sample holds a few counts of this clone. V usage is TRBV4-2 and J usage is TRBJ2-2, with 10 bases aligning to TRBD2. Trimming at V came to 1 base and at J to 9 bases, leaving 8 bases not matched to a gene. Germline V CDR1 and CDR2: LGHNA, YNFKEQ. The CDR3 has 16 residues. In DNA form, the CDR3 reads TGTGCCAGCAGCCAAGGAAGGAGCGGGGGGGCCCGGGAGCTGTTTTTT. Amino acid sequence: CASSQGRSGGARELFF.